This note documents a single TCR beta chain sequence. A much larger clonotype is one base distant, so this may be a read error. The data were taken from a study of T cells in Graves' hyperthyroidism and ophthalmopathy. Study context: Prior to any treatment, at the point of initial diagnosis, peripheral blood was collected.

Authors of the study amplified TCR beta CDR3 regions from RNA transcripts. Carried out on the TCR CDR3, a first-round RT-PCR used the HTBI primer set. MiXCR, run by TCRdb on the multiplex PCR reads, gives a single entry per CDR3 protein. Of a few hundred thousand distinct CDR3 sequences listed, approximately 13% are singletons. The sequence was collected from a woman between 18 and 29 years old with Graves' hyperthyroidism. Sequencing was done on a sample of blood.

The CDR3 nucleotides read TGTGCCAGCAGGGGAGGGCCGAGCTACCAGCAGTACTTC. Translating gives CASRGGPSYQQYF. The V gene is TRBV28, the J gene TRBJ2-7; 7 bases match TRBD2. The length of the CDR3 is 13 residues. The germline V gene encodes CDR1 MDHEN and CDR2 SYDVKM.